There are many counts of the clone carrying this TCR beta chain. What it binds is not known. One entry per CDR3 protein results from TCRdb running MiXCR on the 5' RACE reads. The repertoire holds a few hundred thousand distinct CDR3 sequences, with approximately 17% as singletons. This record belongs to a study of identical twins. Regarding the study as a whole: Models predicted less out-of-frame TCR alpha sharing in monozygotic twins than was found. Beta out-of-frame sequences displayed a weaker excess of sharing between twins.

With 4 bases clipped from V and 4 bases from J, the junction kept 3 bases outside the gene matches. This CDR3 comprises 13 residues. This rearrangement joins TRBV12-3 or TRBV12-4 to TRBJ2-5, with 7 bases that match TRBD1. Sequencing used naive T cells sorted from blood. This TCR was recovered from a man over 45 in good health. The CDR3 region is CASSYRGRETQYF. The CDR3 nucleotides are TGTGCCAGCAGTTACAGGGGTCGAGAGACCCAGTACTTC.